Reported below is one TCR beta chain. This clonotype was observed a few times. There is no known antigen for this receptor. No much larger clonotype is one base removed from it; base qualities were not supplied. To demonstrate the VDJtools post-analysis software, the study profiled TCR beta repertoires from the peripheral blood of about a dozen young patients with multiple sclerosis. The multiple sclerosis patients were children and adolescents between roughly 6 and 16 years of age. Preparation of the library involved PCR. Sequencer: Illumina HiSeq 2500. To reduce PCR and sequencing biases, unique molecular identifiers were incorporated into the TCR beta cDNA libraries. Per 1 to 10 million input T cells, roughly 0.5 million cDNA molecules were obtained, such that each molecule approximated one T cell. The same protocol used for the earlier healthy control dataset was applied to prepare and sequence the patient libraries. Samples belonging to the same batch were prepared together, multiplexed and sequenced on a shared HiSeq lane. On the authors' methods: Raw barcoded reads were processed with MIGEC, and single-read molecular identifier groups were discarded before consensus assembly and CDR3 extraction. VDJtools was used for post-analysis of the clonotype tables, and diversity was normalized by down-sampling every dataset to the size of the smallest sample. Repertoire overlap clustering matched CDR3 amino acid but not nucleotide sequences to correct batch-related cross-sample contamination. The public reads were run again by TCRdb, first through fastp at Q25 and then through MiXCR, and only productive beta chains were kept. Every distinct CDR3 protein forms one entry, paired with its most common genes and DNA. The V and J calls and clone size are TCRdb's, not the authors'. The sample profile shows some 450,000 distinct CDR3 sequences; roughly 45% of them were found once. Jointly, the top ten make up around 10% of the sample.

This record belongs to a study of post-analysis software for immune sequencing data (dated by TCRdb to the mid-2010s). With respect to the entire study: Disease courses on record covered relapsing-remitting, secondary progressive and progressive-relapsing multiple sclerosis, though some patients had no subtype annotation. The patient repertoires were compared against 11 previously published healthy control repertoires obtained from donors aged roughly 6 to 28 years. A subset of samples was prepared in parallel using single-end sample barcoding, then pooled and co-amplified after Illumina adapter ligation. Study-wide conclusions, independent of this receptor: Compared with controls, multiple sclerosis patients had significantly lower normalized Chao1 diversity, a finding suggesting substantial peripheral T-cell clonal expansion. The multiple sclerosis patient group was slightly younger than the control group. Direct clustering with F measure revealed strong co-clustering of samples prepared in the same batch, which led to a batch-effect correction. Significantly higher frequencies in patients than in controls were found for a handful of TRBV segments, including TRBV5-6, TRBV5-1 and TRBV20-1.

Cut back by 3 bases and 0 bases, the V and J ends lie 12 bases apart. From the germline V gene, CDR1 is ENHRY and CDR2 is SYGVKD. The CDR3 runs 16 residues from the cysteine to the phenylalanine. Only the CDR3 portion is preserved as DNA: 48 bases, with reading frame beginning at the first base. This TCR was recovered from a girl aged 10 to 17 with multiple sclerosis. The V and J segments used are TRBV10-3 and TRBJ2-1; the D segment could be TRBD2, given 5 matching bases. Sequencing was done on a sample of blood. The nucleotide sequence reads TGTGCCATCAGTGATGAGCGGTTCTACTCCTACAATGAGCAGTTCTTC. Its translation is CAISDERFYSYNEQFF.